The entry below describes one TCR beta chain. Its matching antigen is unknown. The data belong to a study of shared clonotypes between healthy human individuals. When replicate PCRs were run on sorted subsets, they used 200 ng DNA, tens of thousands of T cell genomes. Sequencing used immunoSEQ multiplex PCR; TCRdb keeps in-frame clones, though not all of them. The table records about 1.1 million clones, about four fifths of them present only once. Findings and limits, study-wide: Sequencing depth was expected to influence donor clonotype sharing.

Germline CDR1 and CDR2: MNHEY and SMNVEV (reference sequence). The length of the CDR3 is 14 residues. V lost 1 base and J 7 bases, leaving 13 bases between the germline ends. Negatively enriched CD4+ T cells were divided by CD45RA into naive and memory. This receptor was identified in a man aged 18 to 30 in good health. Some clones in this sample may be carry-over from other donors' samples. Sequencing was performed on memory CD4+ T cells from PBMCs. Subset denoted: CD45RA-negative fraction. The genes are TRBV27 and TRBJ1-2; D unresolved. The CDR3 bases are TGTGCCAGCAGTTTATTGTCGTCTCGAGGTGGCTACACCTTC. Translated, it gives CASSLLSSRGGYTF.